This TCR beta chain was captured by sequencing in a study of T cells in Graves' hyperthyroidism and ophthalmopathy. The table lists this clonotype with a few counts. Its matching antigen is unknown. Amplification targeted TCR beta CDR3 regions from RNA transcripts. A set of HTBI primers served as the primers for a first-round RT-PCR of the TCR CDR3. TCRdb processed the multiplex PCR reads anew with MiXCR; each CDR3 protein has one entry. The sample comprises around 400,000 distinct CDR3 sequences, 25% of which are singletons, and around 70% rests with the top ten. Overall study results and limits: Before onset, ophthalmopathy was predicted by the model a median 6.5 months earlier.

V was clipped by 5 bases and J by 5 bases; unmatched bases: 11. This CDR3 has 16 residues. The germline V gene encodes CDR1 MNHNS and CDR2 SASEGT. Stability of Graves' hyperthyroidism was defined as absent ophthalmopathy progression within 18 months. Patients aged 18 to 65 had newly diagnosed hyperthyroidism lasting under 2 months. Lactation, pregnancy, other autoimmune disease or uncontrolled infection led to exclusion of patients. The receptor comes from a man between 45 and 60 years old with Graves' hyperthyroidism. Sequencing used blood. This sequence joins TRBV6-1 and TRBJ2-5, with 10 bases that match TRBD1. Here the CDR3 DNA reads TGTGCCAGCAGTCAAACTCGGAGGACAGGGGGGGAGACCCAGTACTTC. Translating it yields CASSQTRRTGGETQYF.